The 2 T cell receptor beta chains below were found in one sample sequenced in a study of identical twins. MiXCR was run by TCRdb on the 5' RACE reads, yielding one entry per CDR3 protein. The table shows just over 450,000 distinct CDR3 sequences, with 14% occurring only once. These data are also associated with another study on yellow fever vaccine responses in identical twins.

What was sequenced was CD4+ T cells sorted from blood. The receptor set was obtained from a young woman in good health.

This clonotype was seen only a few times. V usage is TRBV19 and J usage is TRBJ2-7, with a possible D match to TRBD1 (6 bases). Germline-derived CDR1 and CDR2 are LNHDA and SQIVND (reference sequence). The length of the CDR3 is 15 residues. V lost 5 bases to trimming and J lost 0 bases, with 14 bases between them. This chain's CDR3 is CASSPGTFSSYEQYF. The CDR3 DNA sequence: TGTGCCAGTAGTCCTGGGACATTTAGCTCCTACGAGCAGTACTTC.

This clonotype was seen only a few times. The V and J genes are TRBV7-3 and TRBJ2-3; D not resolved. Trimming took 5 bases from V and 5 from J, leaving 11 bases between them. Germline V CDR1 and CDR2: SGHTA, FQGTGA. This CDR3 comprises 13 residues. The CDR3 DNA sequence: TGTGCCAGCAGCCTCGACACGCTAGATACGCAGTATTTT. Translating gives CASSLDTLDTQYF.